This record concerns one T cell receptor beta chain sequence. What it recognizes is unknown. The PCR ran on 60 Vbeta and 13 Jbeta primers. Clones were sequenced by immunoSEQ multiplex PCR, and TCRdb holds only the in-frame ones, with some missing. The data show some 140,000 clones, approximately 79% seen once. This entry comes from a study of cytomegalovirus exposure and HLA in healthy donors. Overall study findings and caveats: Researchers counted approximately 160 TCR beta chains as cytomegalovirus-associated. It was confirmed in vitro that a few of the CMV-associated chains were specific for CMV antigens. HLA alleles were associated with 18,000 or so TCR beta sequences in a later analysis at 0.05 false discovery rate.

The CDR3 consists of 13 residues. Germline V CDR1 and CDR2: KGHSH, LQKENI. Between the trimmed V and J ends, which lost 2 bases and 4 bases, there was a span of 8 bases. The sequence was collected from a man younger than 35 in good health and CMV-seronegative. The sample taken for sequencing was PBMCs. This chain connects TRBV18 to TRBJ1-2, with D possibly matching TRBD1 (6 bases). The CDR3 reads CASSPGGSYGYTF. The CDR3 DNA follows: TGTGCCAGCTCACCAGGGGGCTCCTATGGCTACACCTTC. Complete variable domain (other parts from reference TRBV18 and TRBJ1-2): NAGVMQNPRHLVRRRGQEARLRCSPMKGHSHVYWYRQLPEEGLKFMVYLQKENIIDESGMPKERFSAEFPKEGPSILRIQQVVRGDSAAYFCASSPGGSYGYTFGSGTRLTVV.